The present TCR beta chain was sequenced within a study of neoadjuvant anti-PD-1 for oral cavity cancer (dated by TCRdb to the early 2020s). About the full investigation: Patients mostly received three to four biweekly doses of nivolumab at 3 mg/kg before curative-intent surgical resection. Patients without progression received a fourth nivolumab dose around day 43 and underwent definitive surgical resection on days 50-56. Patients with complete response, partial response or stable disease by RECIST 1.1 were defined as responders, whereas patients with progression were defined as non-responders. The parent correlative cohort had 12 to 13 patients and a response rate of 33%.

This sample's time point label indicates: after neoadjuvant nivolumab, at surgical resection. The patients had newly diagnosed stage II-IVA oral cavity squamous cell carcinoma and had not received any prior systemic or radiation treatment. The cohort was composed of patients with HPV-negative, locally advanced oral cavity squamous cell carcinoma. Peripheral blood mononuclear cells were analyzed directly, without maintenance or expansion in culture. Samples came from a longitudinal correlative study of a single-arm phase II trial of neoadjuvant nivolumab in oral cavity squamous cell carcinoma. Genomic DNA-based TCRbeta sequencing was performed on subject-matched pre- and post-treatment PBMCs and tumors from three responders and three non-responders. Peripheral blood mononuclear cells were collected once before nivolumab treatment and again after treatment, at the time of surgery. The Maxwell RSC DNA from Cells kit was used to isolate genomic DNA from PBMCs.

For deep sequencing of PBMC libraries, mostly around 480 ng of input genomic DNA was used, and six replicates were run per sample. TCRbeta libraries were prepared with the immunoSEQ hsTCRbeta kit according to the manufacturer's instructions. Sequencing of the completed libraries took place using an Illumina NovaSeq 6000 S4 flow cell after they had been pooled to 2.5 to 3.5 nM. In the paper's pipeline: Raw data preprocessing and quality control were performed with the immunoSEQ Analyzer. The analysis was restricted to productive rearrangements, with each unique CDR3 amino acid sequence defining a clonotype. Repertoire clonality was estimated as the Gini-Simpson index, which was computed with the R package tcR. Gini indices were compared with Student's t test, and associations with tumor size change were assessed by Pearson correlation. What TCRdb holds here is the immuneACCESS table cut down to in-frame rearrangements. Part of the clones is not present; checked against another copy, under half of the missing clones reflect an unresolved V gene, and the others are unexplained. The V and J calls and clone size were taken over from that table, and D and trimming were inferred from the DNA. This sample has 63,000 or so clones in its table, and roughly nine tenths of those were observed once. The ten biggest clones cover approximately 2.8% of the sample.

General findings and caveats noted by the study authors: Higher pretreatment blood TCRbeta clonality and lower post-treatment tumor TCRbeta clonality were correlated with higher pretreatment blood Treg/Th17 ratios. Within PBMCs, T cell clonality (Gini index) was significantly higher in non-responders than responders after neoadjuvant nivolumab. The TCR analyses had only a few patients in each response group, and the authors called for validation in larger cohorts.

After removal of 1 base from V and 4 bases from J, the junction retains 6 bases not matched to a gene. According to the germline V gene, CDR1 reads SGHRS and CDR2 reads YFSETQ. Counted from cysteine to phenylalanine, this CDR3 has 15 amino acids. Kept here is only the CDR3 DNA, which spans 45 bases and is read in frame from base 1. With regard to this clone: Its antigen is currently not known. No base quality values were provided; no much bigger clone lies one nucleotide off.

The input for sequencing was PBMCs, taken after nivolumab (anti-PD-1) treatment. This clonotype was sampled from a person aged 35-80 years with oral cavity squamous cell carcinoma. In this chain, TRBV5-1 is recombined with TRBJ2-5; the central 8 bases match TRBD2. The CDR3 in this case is CASSLWSGGGETQYF. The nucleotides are TGCGCCAGCAGCTTGTGGAGCGGGGGAGGAGAGACCCAGTACTTC.